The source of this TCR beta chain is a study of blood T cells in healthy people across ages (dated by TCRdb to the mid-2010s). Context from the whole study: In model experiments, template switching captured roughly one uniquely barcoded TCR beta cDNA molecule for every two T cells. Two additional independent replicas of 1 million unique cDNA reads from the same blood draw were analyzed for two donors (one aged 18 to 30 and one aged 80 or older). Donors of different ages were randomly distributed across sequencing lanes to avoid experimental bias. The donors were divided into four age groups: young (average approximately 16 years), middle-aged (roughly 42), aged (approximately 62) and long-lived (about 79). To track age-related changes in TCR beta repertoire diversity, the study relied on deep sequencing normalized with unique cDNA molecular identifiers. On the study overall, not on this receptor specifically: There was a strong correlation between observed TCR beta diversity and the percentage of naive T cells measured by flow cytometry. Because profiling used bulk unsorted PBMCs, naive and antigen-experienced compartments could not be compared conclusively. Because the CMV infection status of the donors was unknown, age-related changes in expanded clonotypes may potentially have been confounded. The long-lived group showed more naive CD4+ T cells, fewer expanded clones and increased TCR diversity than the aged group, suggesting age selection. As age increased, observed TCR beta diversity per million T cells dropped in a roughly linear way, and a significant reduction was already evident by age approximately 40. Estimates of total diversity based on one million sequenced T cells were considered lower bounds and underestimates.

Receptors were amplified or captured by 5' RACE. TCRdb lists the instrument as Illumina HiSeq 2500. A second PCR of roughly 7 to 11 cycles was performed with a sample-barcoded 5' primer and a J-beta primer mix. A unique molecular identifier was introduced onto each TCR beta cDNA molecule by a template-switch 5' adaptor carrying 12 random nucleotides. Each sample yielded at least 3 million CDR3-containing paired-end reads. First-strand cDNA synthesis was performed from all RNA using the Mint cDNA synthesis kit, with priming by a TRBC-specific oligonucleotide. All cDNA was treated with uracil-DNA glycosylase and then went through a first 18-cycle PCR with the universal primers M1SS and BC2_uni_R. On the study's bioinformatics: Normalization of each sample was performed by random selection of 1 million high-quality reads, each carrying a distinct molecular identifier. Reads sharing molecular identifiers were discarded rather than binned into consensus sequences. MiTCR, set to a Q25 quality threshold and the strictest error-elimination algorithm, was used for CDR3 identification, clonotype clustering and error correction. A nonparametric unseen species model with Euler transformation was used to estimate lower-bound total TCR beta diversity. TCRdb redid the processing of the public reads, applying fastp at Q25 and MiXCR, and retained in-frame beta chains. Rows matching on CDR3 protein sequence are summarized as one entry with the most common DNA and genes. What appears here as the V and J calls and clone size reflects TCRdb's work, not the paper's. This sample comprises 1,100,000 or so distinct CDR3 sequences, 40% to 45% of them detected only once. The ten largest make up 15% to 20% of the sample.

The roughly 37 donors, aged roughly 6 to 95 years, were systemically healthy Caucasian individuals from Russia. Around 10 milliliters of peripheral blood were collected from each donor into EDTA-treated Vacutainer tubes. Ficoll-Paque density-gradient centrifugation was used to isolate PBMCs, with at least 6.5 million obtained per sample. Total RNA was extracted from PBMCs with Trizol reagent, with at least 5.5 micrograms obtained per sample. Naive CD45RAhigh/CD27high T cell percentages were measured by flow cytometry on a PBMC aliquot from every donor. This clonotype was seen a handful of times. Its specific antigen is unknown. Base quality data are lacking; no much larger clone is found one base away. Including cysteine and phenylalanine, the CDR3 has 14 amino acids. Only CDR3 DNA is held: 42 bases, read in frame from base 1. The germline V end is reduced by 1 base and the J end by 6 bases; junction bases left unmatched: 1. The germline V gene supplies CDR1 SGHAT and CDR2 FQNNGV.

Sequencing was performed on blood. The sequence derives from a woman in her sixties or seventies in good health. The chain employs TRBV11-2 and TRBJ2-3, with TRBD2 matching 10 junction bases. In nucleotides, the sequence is TGTGCCAGCAGCTTAGCTAGCGGGAGTGATACGCAGTATTTT. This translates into CASSLASGSDTQYF.